The 17 T cell receptor beta chains reported below all come from one sample, sequenced in a study of blood T cell repertoires in COVID-19. Generated by immunoSEQ multiplex PCR, the TCRdb table keeps only in-frame clones and is missing some. The sample comprises about 36,000 clones, around 85% of which are singletons, and 13% to 15% rests with the top ten. Source material: peripheral blood. These receptors all come from a human donor in a cohort sampled during active COVID-19.

The rearrangement joins TRBV19 to TRBJ1-1; TRBD1 is a possible D gene (5 bases). Looked up from germline, CDR1 is LNHDA and CDR2 is SQIVND (reference sequence). The CDR3 is 14 residues long. Trimming took off 5 bases at V and 11 bases at J, with 21 bases between the two ends. The CDR3 sequence: CASSLLGRGVAAFF. CDR3 coding DNA: TGTGCCAGTAGTTTGTTGGGACGGGGGGTGGCTGCTTTCTTT.

This chain links TRBV10-3 with TRBJ2-6; D is undetermined. CDR3 length: 16 amino acids. Trimming cost V 0 bases and J 0 bases, with 6 bases left between them. CDR1 ENHRY and CDR2 SYGVKD come from the germline V gene. The CDR3 protein is CAISESYSSGANVLTF. For the CDR3, the DNA is TGTGCCATCAGTGAGTCGTACAGCTCTGGGGCCAACGTCCTGACTTTC.

The chain recombines TRBV7-2 with TRBJ2-7; D is perhaps TRBD2 (6 bases). The CDR3 is 13 residues long. Between the trimmed V and J ends, which lost 2 bases and 4 bases, there was a span of 9 bases. CDR1 and CDR2 (germline): SGHTA, FQGNSA. This CDR3 is CASSLNGGYEQYF. The CDR3, as DNA: TGTGCCAGCAGCTTAAATGGAGGGTACGAGCAGTACTTC.

The chain joins TRBV2 to TRBJ2-6; the D gene is possibly TRBD1 (7 bases). This CDR3 contains 16 residues. CDR1 is SNHLY, CDR2 FYNNEI, per germline. V lost 6 bases, J lost 1 base, and 13 bases lay in between. The CDR3 DNA reads as TGTGCCAGCAGGAGGACAGGAGGGTCTGGGGCCAACGTCCTGACTTTC. Protein sequence: CASRRTGGSGANVLTF.

V is TRBV3-1 (or the pseudogene TRBV3-2) and J is TRBJ1-1; tentatively, D is TRBD1 (6 bases). Germline V lookup: CDR1 LGHDT, CDR2 YNNKEL (reference sequence). This CDR3 comprises 14 residues. Trimming shortened V by 6 bases and J by 6 bases, and 17 bases separated the two germline ends. CDR3 amino acids: CASRNTQGFSEAFF. Here the CDR3 DNA reads TGTGCCAGCAGAAATACTCAGGGGTTCTCTGAAGCTTTCTTT.

V and J are TRBV2 and TRBJ1-4, with 8 nucleotides matching TRBD1. There are 13 residues in the CDR3. V lost 6 bases and J lost 8; bases outside the gene matches: 5. The germline V gene has CDR1 SNHLY and CDR2 FYNNEI. The CDR3, as DNA: TGTGCCAGCAGGGGCCCAGGGGGCGAAAAACTGTTTTTT. Its protein product is CASRGPGGEKLFF. Variable domain in full (rest from reference TRBV2 and TRBJ1-4): EPEVTQTPSHQVTQMGQEVILRCVPISNHLYFYWYRQILGQKVEFLVSFYNNEISEKSEIFDDQFSVERPDGSNFTLKIRSTKLEDSAMYFCASRGPGGEKLFFGSGTQLSVL.

The chain is built from TRBV7-6 and TRBJ2-7; a weak D match, TRBD1 (6 bases). The germline V gene encodes CDR1 SGHVS and CDR2 FNYEAQ. The CDR3 spans 14 residues. Deletions cut 1 base from V and 7 bases from J, with 14 bases between. The CDR3 DNA follows: TGTGCCAGCAGCTTAGTGAGTGCCAGGGGTGAGCAGTACTTC. Its translation is CASSLVSARGEQYF.

V usage is TRBV5-1 and J usage is TRBJ1-1; D possibly corresponds to TRBD1 (6 bases). V shed 1 base and J shed 1 base, with 23 bases lying between them. The germline V gene has CDR1 SGHRS and CDR2 YFSETQ. The CDR3 spans 19 residues. The CDR3 DNA reads TGCGCCAGCAGCTTGAAAGCCTTAACCAGGGGAACTAGGAACACTGAAGCTTTCTTT. As protein: CASSLKALTRGTRNTEAFF. Full variable domain (rest looked up from reference TRBV5-1 and TRBJ1-1): KAGVTQTPRYLIKTRGQQVTLSCSPISGHRSVSWYQQTPGQGLQFLFEYFSETQRNKGNFPGRFSGRQFSNSRSEMNVSTLELGDSALYLCASSLKALTRGTRNTEAFFGQGTRLTVV.

The chain has TRBV4-3 and TRBJ1-2, with TRBD1 as a possible D gene (6 bases). Between the trimmed V and J ends, which lost 0 bases and 4 bases, there was a span of 9 bases. The CDR3 length is 14 residues. CDR1 is LGHNA, CDR2 YSLEER, per germline. CDR3 DNA sequence: TGCGCCAGCAGCCAAGAAGAGGACAGCTATGGCTACACCTTC. It is translated as CASSQEEDSYGYTF.

This chain joins TRBV18 and TRBJ2-7, with a tentative D call TRBD2 (7 bases). CDR1 and CDR2 from the germline V gene are KGHSH and LQKENI. This CDR3 region has 15 residues. Trimming shortened V by 6 bases and J by 1 base, and 16 bases separated the two germline ends. The CDR3 DNA sequence: TGTGCCAGCTCCCCTGGGGGGGGGCAATCCTACGAGCAGTACTTC. Its protein product is CASSPGGGQSYEQYF. The full variable domain, with the rest looked up from reference TRBV18 and TRBJ2-7, is NAGVMQNPRHLVRRRGQEARLRCSPMKGHSHVYWYRQLPEEGLKFMVYLQKENIIDESGMPKERFSAEFPKEGPSILRIQQVVRGDSAAYFCASSPGGGQSYEQYFGPGTRLTVT.

The chain carries TRBV2 and TRBJ2-1, with D perhaps TRBD2 (5 bases). The CDR3 has 14 residues. Trimming took 8 bases from V and 1 from J, leaving 12 bases between them. CDR1 is SNHLY, CDR2 FYNNEI, per germline. The CDR3 protein is CASCLARSYNEQFF. CDR3 nucleotides: TGTGCCAGCTGTCTAGCTCGGTCCTACAATGAGCAGTTCTTC.

V gene TRBV5-1 combines with J gene TRBJ2-5, with 8 bases aligning to TRBD1. V was clipped by 4 bases and J by 3 bases; unmatched bases: 5. This CDR3 has 14 residues. Germline-derived CDR1 and CDR2 are SGHRS and YFSETQ. The CDR3 DNA reads as TGCGCCAGCAGCGGAGACAGGGGTGAAGAGACCCAGTACTTC. Protein sequence: CASSGDRGEETQYF.

The V call is TRBV19, the J call TRBJ1-1; D not resolved. The ends were cut back, 3 bases at V and 1 base at J, with 18 bases in the middle. Per germline, CDR1 LNHDA and CDR2 SQIVND (reference sequence). The CDR3 totals 17 residues. The CDR3 loop reads CASSISWPETTNTEAFF. CDR3 DNA: TGTGCCAGTAGTATTTCTTGGCCAGAGACAACGAACACTGAAGCTTTCTTT.

The rearrangement uses TRBV3-1 (or the pseudogene TRBV3-2) and TRBJ1-2; TRBD1 aligns across 8 bases. J lost 8 bases, V lost 1 base, and 3 bases had no gene match. Germline values: CDR1 LGHDT, CDR2 YNNKEL (reference sequence). This CDR3 has 13 residues. CDR3 sequence (DNA): TGTGCCAGCAGCCAAGGGACAGGGACCGGCTACACCTTC. It encodes CASSQGTGTGYTF.

The chain links TRBV19 to TRBJ1-2; D is ambiguous. CDR1 is LNHDA, CDR2 SQIVND, per germline (reference sequence). The CDR3 is 14 amino acids. Trimming shortened V by 3 bases and J by 4 bases, and 12 bases separated the two germline ends. The CDR3 sequence: CASSIPPSTYGYTF. Written as DNA, the CDR3 is TGTGCCAGTAGTATCCCACCTAGTACCTATGGCTACACCTTC.

The V gene is TRBV3-1 (or the pseudogene TRBV3-2), the J gene TRBJ2-2; D gene unclear. The germline gives CDR1 LGHDT, CDR2 YNNKEL (reference sequence). V lost 4 bases, J lost 6 bases, and 6 bases lay in between. CDR3 size: 12 residues. The CDR3 bases are TGTGCCAGCAGCCCCCAGTCCGGGGAGCTGTTTTTT. Protein product: CASSPQSGELFF.

The V call is TRBV7-9, the J call TRBJ1-1; TRBD1 might be the D (6 bases). CDR3 length: 15 amino acids. CDR1 is SEHNR, CDR2 FQNEAQ, per germline (reference sequence). V shed 5 bases and J shed 3 bases, with 16 bases lying between them. The CDR3 DNA follows: TGTGCCAGCAGCCCGCGGGGGGGCAGCCACACTGAAGCTTTCTTT. Amino acids: CASSPRGGSHTEAFF. Variable domain in full (rest from reference TRBV7-9 and TRBJ1-1): DTGVSQNPRHKITKRGQNVTFRCDPISEHNRLYWYRQTLGQGPEFLTYFQNEAQLEKSRLLSDRFSAERPKGSFSTLEIQRTEQGDSAMYLCASSPRGGSHTEAFFGQGTRLTVV.